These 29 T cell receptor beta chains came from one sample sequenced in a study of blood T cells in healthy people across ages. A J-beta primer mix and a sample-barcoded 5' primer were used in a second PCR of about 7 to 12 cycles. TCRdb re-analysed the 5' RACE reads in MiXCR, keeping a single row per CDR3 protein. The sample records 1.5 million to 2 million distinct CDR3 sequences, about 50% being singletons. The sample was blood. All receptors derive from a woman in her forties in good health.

CDR3 amino acids: CASSLAAGTGSPLHF. Here the CDR3 DNA reads TGTGCCAGCAGCTTAGCCGCAGGGACGGGTTCACCCCTCCACTTT. This rearrangement joins TRBV11-2 to TRBJ1-6; the D gene is possibly TRBD1 (5 bases). The CDR3 covers 15 residues. V dropped 1 base and J dropped 9 bases, with 13 bases sitting between them. Germline lookup yields CDR1 SGHAT and CDR2 FQNNGV.

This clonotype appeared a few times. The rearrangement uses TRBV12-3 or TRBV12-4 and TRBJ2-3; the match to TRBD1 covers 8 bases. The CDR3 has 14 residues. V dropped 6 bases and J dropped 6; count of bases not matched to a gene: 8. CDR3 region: CASRALRGRDTQYF. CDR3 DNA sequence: TGTGCCAGCAGAGCTCTCAGGGGGCGCGATACGCAGTATTTT.

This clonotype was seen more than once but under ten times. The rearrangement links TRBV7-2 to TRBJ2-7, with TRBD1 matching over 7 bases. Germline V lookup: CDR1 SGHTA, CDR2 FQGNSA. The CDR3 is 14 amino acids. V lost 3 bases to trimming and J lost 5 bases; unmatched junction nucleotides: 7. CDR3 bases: TGTGCCAGCAGCTTCCGACCGACAGGGAACGAGCAGTACTTC. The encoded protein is CASSFRPTGNEQYF.

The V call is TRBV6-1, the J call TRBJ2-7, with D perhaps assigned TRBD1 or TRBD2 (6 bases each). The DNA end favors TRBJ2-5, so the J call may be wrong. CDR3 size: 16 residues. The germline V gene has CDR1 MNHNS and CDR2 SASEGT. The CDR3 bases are TGTGCCAGCAGTGAATCCCGGGGGCCCCTACCAGTGACCCAGTACTTC. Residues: CASSESRGPLPVTQYF.

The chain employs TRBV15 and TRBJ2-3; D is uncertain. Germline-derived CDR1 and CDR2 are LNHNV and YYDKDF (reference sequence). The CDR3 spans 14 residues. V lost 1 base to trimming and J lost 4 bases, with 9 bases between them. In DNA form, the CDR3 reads TGTGCCACCAGCAGAGTGGGCACCGCAGATACGCAGTATTTT. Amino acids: CATSRVGTADTQYF.

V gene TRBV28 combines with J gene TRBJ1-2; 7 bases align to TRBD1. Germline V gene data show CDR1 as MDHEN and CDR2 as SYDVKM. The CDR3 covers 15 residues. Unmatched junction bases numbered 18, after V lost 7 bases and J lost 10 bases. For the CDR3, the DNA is TGTGCCAGCAAGGCCCCGGACAGGTTCCTCCTCGACTACACCTTC. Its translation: CASKAPDRFLLDYTF.

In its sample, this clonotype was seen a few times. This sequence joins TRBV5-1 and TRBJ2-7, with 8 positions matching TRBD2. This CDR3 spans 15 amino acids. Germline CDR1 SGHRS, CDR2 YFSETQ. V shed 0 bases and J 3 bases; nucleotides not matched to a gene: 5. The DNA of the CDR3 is TGCGCCAGCAGCTTGGAGGCTAGCGGGTACTACGAGCAGTACTTC. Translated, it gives CASSLEASGYYEQYF. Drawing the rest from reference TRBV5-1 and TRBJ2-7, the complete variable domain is KAGVTQTPRYLIKTRGQQVTLSCSPISGHRSVSWYQQTPGQGLQFLFEYFSETQRNKGNFPGRFSGRQFSNSRSEMNVSTLELGDSALYLCASSLEASGYYEQYFGPGTRLTVT.

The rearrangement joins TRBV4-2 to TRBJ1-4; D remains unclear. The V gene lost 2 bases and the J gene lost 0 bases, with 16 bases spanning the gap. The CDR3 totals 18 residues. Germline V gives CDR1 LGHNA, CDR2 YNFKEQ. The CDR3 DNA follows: TGTGCCAGCAGCCAAATTTTGAGTGCAGACGCAACTAATGAAAAACTGTTTTTT. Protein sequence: CASSQILSADATNEKLFF.

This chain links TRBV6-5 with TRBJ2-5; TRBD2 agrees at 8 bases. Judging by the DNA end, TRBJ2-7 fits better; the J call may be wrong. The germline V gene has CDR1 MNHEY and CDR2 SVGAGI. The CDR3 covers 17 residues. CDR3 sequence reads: CASSSAATGGAFFEQYF. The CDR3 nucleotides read TGTGCCAGCAGTTCCGCCGCTACCGGGGGGGCTTTTTTCGAGCAGTACTTC.

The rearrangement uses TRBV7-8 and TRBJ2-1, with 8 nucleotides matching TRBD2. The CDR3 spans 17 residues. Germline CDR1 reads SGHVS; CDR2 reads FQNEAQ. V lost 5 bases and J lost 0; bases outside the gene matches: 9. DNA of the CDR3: TGTGCCAGCAGCGTTACGGGCGGGAGGAGCTCCTACAATGAGCAGTTCTTC. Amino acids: CASSVTGGRSSYNEQFF.

CDR3 amino acids: CASSFTSGTGGIRETQYF. The CDR3 nucleotides read TGTGCCAGCAGCTTTACCTCCGGGACAGGGGGTATTAGAGAGACCCAGTACTTC. V gene TRBV11-2 combines with J gene TRBJ2-5; 11 bases match TRBD1. The CDR3 is 18 amino acids. V gave up 3 bases and J gave up 4 bases; unmatched junction bases: 13. From germline, CDR1 is SGHAT and CDR2 FQNNGV.

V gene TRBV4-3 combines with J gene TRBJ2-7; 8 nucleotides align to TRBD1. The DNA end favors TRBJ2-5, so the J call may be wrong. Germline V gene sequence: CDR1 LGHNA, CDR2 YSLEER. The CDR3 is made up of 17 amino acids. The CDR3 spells CASSRNLGHRGFETQYF. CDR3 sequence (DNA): TGCGCCAGCAGCCGCAACCTAGGGCACAGGGGGTTTGAGACCCAGTACTTC.

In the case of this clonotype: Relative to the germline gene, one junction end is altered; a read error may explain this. The CDR3, as DNA: TGTGCCACCAGCTTGTCGGCAGGGACAACTAATGAAAAACTGTTTTTT. This sequence encodes CATSLSAGTTNEKLFF. This chain uses TRBV5-1 with TRBJ1-4; TRBD1 is a possible D gene (5 bases). This CDR3 is 16 amino acids long. Germline-derived CDR1 and CDR2 are SGHRS and YFSETQ. The whole variable domain, remainder taken from reference TRBV5-1 and TRBJ1-4, is KAGVTQTPRYLIKTRGQQVTLSCSPISGHRSVSWYQQTPGQGLQFLFEYFSETQRNKGNFPGRFSGRQFSNSRSEMNVSTLELGDSALYLCATSLSAGTTNEKLFFGSGTQLSVL.

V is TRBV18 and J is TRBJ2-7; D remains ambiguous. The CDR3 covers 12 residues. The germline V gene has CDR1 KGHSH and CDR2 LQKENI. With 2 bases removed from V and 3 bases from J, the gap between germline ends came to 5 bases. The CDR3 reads CASSPNNYEQYF. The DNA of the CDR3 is TGTGCCAGCTCACCAAACAACTACGAGCAGTACTTC.

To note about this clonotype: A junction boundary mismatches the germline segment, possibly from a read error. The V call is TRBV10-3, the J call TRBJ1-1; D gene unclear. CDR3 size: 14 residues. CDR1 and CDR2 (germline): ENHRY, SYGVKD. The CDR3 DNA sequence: TGTGCCAGCAGTGAGGCCGGACGGAACACTGAAGCTTTCTTT. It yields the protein CASSEAGRNTEAFF.

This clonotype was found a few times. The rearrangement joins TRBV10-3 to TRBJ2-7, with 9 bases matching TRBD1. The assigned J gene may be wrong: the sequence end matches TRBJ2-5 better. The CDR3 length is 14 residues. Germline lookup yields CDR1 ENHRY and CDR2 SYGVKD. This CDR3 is CAISEGTGSETQYF. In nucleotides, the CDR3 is TGTGCCATCAGTGAAGGGACAGGGTCAGAGACCCAGTACTTC.

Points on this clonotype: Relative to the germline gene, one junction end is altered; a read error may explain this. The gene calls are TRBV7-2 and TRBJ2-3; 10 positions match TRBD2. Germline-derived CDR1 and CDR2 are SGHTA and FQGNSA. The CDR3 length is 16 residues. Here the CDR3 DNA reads TGTGCCAGCGGCTTAGAGCGTGTACTAGCGGGGGATACGCAGTATTTT. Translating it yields CASGLERVLAGDTQYF.

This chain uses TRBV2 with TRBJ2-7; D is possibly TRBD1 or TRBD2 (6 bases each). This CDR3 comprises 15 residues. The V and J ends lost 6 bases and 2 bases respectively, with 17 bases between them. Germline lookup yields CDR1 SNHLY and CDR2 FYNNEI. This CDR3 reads CASRVEGHGAYEQYF. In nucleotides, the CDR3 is TGTGCCAGCAGAGTGGAGGGACACGGCGCCTACGAGCAGTACTTC. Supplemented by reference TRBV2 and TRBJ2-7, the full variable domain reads EPEVTQTPSHQVTQMGQEVILRCVPISNHLYFYWYRQILGQKVEFLVSFYNNEISEKSEIFDDQFSVERPDGSNFTLKIRSTKLEDSAMYFCASRVEGHGAYEQYFGPGTRLTVT.

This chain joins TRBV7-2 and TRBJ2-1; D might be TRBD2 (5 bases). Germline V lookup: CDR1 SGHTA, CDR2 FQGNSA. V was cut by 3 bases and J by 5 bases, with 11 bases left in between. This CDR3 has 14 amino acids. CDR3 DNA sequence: TGTGCCAGCAGCTTTGGGCGGGCGAACAATGAGCAGTTCTTC. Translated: CASSFGRANNEQFF.

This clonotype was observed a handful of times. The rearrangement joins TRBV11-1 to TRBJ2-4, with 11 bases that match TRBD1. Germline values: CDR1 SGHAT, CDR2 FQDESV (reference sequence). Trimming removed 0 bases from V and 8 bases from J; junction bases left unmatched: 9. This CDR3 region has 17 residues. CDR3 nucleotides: TGTGCCAGCAGCTTAGCGTTGGACAGGGGGCAGGTGGACATTCAGTACTTC. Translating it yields CASSLALDRGQVDIQYF.

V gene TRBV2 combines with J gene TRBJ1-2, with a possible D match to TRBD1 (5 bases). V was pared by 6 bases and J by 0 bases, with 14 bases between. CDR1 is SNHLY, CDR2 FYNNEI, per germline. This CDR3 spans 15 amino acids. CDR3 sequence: CASSSTGHTNYGYTF. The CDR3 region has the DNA TGTGCCAGCAGCAGTACGGGGCACACTAACTATGGCTACACCTTC.

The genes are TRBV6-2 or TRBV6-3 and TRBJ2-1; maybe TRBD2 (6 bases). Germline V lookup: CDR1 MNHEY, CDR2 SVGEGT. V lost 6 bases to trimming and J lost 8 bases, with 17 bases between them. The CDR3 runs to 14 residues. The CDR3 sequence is CASSRGTGTHEQFF. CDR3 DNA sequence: TGTGCCAGCAGCAGAGGGACCGGGACTCATGAGCAGTTCTTC.

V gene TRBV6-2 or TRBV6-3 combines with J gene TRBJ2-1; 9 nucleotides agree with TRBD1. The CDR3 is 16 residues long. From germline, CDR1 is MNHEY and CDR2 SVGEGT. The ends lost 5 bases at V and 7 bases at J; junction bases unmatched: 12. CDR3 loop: CASSTPGTGFSNEQFF. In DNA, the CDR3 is TGTGCCAGCAGTACCCCAGGGACAGGGTTTTCAAATGAGCAGTTCTTC.

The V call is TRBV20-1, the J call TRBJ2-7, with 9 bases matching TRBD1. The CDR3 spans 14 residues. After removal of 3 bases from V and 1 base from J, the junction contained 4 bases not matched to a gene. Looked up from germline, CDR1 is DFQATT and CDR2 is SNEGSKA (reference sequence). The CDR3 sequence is CSASGTGKSYEQYF. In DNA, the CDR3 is TGCAGTGCTAGCGGGACAGGGAAATCCTACGAGCAGTACTTC.

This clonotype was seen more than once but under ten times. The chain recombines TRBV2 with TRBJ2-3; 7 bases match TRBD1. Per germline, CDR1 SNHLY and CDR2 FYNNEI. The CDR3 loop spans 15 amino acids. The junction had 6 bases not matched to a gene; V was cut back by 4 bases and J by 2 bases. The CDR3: CASSGTGDSTDTQYF. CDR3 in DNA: TGTGCCAGCAGTGGGACAGGCGACTCCACAGATACGCAGTATTTT.

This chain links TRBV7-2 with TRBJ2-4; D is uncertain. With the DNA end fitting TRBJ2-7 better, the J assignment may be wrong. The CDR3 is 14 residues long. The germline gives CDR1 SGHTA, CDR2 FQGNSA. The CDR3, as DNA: TGTGCCAGCAGCGCCATAGCAGGTTACTACGAGCAGTACTTC. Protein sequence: CASSAIAGYYEQYF.

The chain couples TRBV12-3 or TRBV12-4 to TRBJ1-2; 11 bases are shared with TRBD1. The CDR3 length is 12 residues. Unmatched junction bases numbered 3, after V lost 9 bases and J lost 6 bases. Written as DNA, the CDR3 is TGTGCCAGTATGGGACAGGGGGATGGCTACACCTTC. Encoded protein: CASMGQGDGYTF.

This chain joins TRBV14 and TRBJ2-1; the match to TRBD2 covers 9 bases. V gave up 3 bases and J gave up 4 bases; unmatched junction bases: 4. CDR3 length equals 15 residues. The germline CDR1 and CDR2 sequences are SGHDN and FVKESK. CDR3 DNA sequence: TGTGCCAGCAGCCAGTGGAGCGGGGGGTACAATGAGCAGTTCTTC. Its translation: CASSQWSGGYNEQFF.

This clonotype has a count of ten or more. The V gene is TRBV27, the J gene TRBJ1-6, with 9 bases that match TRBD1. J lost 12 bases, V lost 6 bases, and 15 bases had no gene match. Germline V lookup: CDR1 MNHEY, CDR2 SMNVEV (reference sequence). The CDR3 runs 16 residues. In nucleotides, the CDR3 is TGTGCCAGCAGGGCCGGGGACAGGGACCTTCGGGTACCCCTCCACTTT. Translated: CASRAGDRDLRVPLHF.